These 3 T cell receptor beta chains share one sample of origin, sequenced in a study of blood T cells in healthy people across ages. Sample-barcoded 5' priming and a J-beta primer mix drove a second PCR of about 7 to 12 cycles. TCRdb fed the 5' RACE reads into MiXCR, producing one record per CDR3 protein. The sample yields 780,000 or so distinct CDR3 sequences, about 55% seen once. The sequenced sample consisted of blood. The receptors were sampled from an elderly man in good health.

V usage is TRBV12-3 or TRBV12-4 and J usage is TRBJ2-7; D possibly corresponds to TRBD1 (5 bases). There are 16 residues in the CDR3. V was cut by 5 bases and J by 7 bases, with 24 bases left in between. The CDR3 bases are TGTGCCAGCAGTGCCCCAGGGTCTAGGGCCTACAATGAGCAGTACTTC. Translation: CASSAPGSRAYNEQYF.

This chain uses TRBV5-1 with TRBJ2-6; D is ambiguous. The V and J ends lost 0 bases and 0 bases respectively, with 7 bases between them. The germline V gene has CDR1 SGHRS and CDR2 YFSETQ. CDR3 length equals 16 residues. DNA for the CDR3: TGCGCCAGCAGCTTGGTGTCAGCCTCTGGGGCCAACGTCCTGACTTTC. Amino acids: CASSLVSASGANVLTF.

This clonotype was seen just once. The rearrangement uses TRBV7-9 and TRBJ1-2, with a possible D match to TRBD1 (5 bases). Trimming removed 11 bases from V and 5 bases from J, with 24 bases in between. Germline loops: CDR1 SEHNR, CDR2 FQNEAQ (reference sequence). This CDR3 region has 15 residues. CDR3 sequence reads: CAGLSQLGPGYGYTF. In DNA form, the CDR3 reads TGTGCCGGATTATCCCAGTTGGGGCCGGGGTATGGCTACACCTTC.